The 14 T cell receptor beta chains given below trace back to one sample, sequenced in a study of OX40 agonist ivuxolimab in advanced cancers. Clones were read by immunoSEQ multiplex PCR, and TCRdb kept only the in-frame ones, dropping some. The sample contains some 80,000 clones, about nine tenths of which appear only once. The sample consisted of CD4+ or CD8+ T cells sorted from blood, taken in a trial of the OX40 agonist ivuxolimab. The receptors originated from an adult with an advanced solid tumor such as melanoma, head and neck, liver or kidney cancer.

This chain connects TRBV5-8 to TRBJ2-1, with unresolved D. Germline V gene lookup returns CDR1 SGHTS and CDR2 YDEGEE. CDR3 length: 15 residues. V was shortened by 0 bases and J by 0 bases, with 7 bases between the two germline ends. This CDR3 is CASSLEQSSYNEQFF. The CDR3 nucleotides are TGTGCCAGCAGCTTGGAACAGAGCTCCTACAATGAGCAGTTCTTC.

The chain uses TRBV6-1 and TRBJ2-7, with D tentatively TRBD1 (5 bases). V was cut by 7 bases and J by 1 base, with 11 bases left in between. The CDR3 is made up of 13 amino acids. Germline CDR1 is MNHNS and CDR2 is SASEGT. The CDR3 nucleotides read TGTGCCAGCACTACGACAGCTTCCTACGAGCAGTACTTC. Its protein is CASTTTASYEQYF.

The chain employs TRBV10-2 and TRBJ2-3, with D hard to call. V was cut by 0 bases and J by 4 bases, with 11 bases left in between. The CDR3 runs 15 residues. Germline CDR1 reads WSHSY; CDR2 reads SAAADI. The CDR3 sequence is CASSESNRISDTQYF. The DNA of the CDR3 is TGCGCCAGCAGTGAGTCGAACCGGATTTCAGATACGCAGTATTTT.

The V call is TRBV7-2, the J call TRBJ2-7, with 9 bases that match TRBD1. Germline lookup yields CDR1 SGHTA and CDR2 FQGNSA. CDR3 size: 15 residues. V lost 5 bases, J lost 2 bases, and 7 bases stayed unmatched. The DNA of the CDR3 is TGTGCCAGCAGCCGTTCCGGGACAGGGCCCTACGAGCAGTACTTC. Protein sequence: CASSRSGTGPYEQYF.

The chain is built from TRBV6-5 and TRBJ2-3; D possibly matches TRBD1 or TRBD2 (5 bases each). Trimming stripped 5 bases from V and 5 bases from J, with 11 bases between. Germline CDR1 is MNHEY and CDR2 is SVGAGI. The CDR3 is 13 residues long. The DNA of the CDR3 is TGTGCCAGCAGTAAGGGACCTGGAGATACGCAGTATTTT. It specifies CASSKGPGDTQYF.

This sequence joins TRBV19 and TRBJ2-7; D may be TRBD2 (5 bases). Germline loops: CDR1 LNHDA, CDR2 SQIVND (reference sequence). This CDR3 spans 13 amino acids. V lost 3 bases and J lost 5, with 11 bases in between. The CDR3 nucleotides read TGTGCCAGTAGTATTCCGGGATGGGACGAGCAGTACTTC. Encoded protein: CASSIPGWDEQYF.

The CDR3 DNA is TGTGCCAGCAGCTTGCTGAGGGGGCTAGGTAATTCACCCCTCCACTTT. Amino acid sequence: CASSLLRGLGNSPLHF. V is TRBV5-8 and J is TRBJ1-6; 7 bases line up with TRBD1. The junction had 7 bases not matched to a gene; V was cut back by 1 base and J by 6 bases. The CDR3 contains 16 residues. Germline CDR1 SGHTS, CDR2 YDEGEE. Looking up the rest from reference TRBV5-8 and TRBJ1-6 gives the full variable domain: EAGVTQSPTHLIKTRGQQATLRCSPISGHTSVYWYQQALGLGLQFLLWYDEGEERNRGNFPPRFSGRQFPNYSSELNVNALELEDSALYLCASSLLRGLGNSPLHFGNGTRLTVT.

The chain links TRBV7-2 to TRBJ2-3; D not resolved. CDR1 is SGHTA, CDR2 FQGNSA, per germline. V was shortened by 3 bases and J by 2 bases, with 6 bases between the two germline ends. The CDR3 covers 13 residues. This chain's CDR3 is CASSFEFTDTQYF. The DNA for the CDR3 is TGTGCCAGCAGCTTCGAGTTCACAGATACGCAGTATTTT.

The gene calls are TRBV6-1 and TRBJ2-7; no definite D call. The CDR3 covers 14 residues. The V gene lost 2 bases and the J gene lost 0 bases, with 8 bases spanning the gap. Germline V gives CDR1 MNHNS, CDR2 SASEGT. The CDR3 DNA sequence: TGTGCCAGCAGTGAATTGCGGAACTCCTACGAGCAGTACTTC. This codes for CASSELRNSYEQYF.

The rearrangement joins TRBV7-2 to TRBJ1-4, with 9 bases fitting TRBD1. Trimming took 3 bases from V and 8 from J; bases not matched to a gene: 7. This CDR3 region has 15 residues. Germline-derived CDR1 and CDR2 are SGHTA and FQGNSA. In nucleotides, the CDR3 is TGTGCCAGCAGCTTCCAGGCGGGACAGGGAGAAAAACTGTTTTTT. This codes for CASSFQAGQGEKLFF.

This clone has more than one count but fewer than ten. The chain links TRBV7-8 to TRBJ1-3; maybe TRBD1 (6 bases). V was trimmed by 3 bases and J by 4 bases, leaving 19 bases between them. Germline V gives CDR1 SGHVS, CDR2 FQNEAQ. The CDR3 consists of 17 residues. The CDR3 DNA is TGTGCCAGCAGCTTGGGGGCCTGGGGTGCGTCAGGAAACACCATATATTTT. It is translated as CASSLGAWGASGNTIYF.

The genes are TRBV5-1 and TRBJ1-4; D might be TRBD1 (6 bases). Trimming removed 0 bases from V and 6 bases from J, with 9 bases in between. The CDR3 runs 14 residues. The germline V gene encodes CDR1 SGHRS and CDR2 YFSETQ. In nucleotides, the CDR3 is TGCGCCAGCAGCTTGGGGGGGGCCGATGAAAAACTGTTTTTT. This gives the protein CASSLGGADEKLFF.

The chain links TRBV6-1 to TRBJ1-3; D uncertain. Germline CDR1 is MNHNS and CDR2 is SASEGT. The CDR3 covers 15 residues. V lost 8 bases and J lost 1, with 15 bases in between. CDR3 sequence (DNA): TGTGCCAGCGGCGGACCCTCGACGTCTGGAAACACCATATATTTT. Its translation: CASGGPSTSGNTIYF.

The chain employs TRBV20-1 and TRBJ2-1; D gene ambiguous. The V and J ends lost 6 bases and 1 base respectively, with 4 bases between them. CDR1 is DFQATT and CDR2 is SNEGSKA in the germline V gene (reference sequence). The CDR3 spans 11 residues. CDR3 residues: CSAWSYNEQFF. For the CDR3, the DNA is TGCAGTGCGTGGTCCTACAATGAGCAGTTCTTC.